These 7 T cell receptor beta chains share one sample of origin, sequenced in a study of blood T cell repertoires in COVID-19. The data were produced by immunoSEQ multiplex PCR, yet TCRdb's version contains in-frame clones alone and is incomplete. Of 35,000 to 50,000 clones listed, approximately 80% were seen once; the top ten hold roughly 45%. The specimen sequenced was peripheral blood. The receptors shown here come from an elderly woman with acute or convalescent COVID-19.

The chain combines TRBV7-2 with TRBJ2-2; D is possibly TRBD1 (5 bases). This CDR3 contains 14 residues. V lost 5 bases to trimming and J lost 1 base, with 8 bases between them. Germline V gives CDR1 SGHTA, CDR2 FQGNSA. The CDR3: CASSQGRNTGELFF. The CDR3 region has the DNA TGTGCCAGCAGCCAGGGTCGGAACACCGGGGAGCTGTTTTTT.

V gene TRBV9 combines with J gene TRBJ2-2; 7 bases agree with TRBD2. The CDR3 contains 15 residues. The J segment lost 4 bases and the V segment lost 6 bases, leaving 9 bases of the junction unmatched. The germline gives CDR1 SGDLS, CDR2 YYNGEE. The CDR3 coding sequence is TGTGCCAGCACCTGGGGAGCGGGACTCACCGGGGAGCTGTTTTTT. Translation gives CASTWGAGLTGELFF.

The CDR3 nucleotides read TGTGCCAGCAGCTTAGGGGGTGGGAGCCGCCTTAGCACAGATACGCAGTATTTT. Encoded protein: CASSLGGGSRLSTDTQYF. This chain connects TRBV7-9 to TRBJ2-3, with D perhaps matching TRBD2 (5 bases). This CDR3 is 18 amino acids long. In germline, CDR1 is SEHNR, CDR2 FQNEAQ (reference sequence). V shed 1 base and J shed 0 bases, with 17 bases lying between them.

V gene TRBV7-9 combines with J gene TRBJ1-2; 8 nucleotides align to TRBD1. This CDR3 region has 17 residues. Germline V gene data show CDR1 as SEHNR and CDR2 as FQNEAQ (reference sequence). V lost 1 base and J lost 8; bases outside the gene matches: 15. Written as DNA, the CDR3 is TGTGCCAGCAGCTTAGGGGGAACCGGGACAGGAGTGAGAGGCTACACCTTC. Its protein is CASSLGGTGTGVRGYTF.

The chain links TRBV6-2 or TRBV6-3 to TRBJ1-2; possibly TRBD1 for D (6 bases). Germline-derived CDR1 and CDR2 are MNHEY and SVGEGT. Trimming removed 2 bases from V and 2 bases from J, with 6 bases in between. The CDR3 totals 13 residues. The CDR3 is CASSYTGNYGYTF. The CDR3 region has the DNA TGTGCCAGCAGTTACACAGGGAACTATGGCTACACCTTC.

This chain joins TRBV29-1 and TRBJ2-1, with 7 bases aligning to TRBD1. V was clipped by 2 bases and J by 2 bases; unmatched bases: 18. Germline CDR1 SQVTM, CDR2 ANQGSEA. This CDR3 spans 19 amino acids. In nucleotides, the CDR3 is TGCAGCGTTGAAAAATCGGGACAGTCTCCGCAGCTCACCTACAATGAGCAGTTCTTC. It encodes CSVEKSGQSPQLTYNEQFF.

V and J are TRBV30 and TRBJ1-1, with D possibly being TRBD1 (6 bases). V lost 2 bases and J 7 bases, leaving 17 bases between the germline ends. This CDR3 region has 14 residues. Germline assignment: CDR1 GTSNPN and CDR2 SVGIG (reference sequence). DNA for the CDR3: TGTGCCTGGAGTCCCTGGACAGCCTCGAGTGAAGCTTTCTTT. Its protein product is CAWSPWTASSEAFF.